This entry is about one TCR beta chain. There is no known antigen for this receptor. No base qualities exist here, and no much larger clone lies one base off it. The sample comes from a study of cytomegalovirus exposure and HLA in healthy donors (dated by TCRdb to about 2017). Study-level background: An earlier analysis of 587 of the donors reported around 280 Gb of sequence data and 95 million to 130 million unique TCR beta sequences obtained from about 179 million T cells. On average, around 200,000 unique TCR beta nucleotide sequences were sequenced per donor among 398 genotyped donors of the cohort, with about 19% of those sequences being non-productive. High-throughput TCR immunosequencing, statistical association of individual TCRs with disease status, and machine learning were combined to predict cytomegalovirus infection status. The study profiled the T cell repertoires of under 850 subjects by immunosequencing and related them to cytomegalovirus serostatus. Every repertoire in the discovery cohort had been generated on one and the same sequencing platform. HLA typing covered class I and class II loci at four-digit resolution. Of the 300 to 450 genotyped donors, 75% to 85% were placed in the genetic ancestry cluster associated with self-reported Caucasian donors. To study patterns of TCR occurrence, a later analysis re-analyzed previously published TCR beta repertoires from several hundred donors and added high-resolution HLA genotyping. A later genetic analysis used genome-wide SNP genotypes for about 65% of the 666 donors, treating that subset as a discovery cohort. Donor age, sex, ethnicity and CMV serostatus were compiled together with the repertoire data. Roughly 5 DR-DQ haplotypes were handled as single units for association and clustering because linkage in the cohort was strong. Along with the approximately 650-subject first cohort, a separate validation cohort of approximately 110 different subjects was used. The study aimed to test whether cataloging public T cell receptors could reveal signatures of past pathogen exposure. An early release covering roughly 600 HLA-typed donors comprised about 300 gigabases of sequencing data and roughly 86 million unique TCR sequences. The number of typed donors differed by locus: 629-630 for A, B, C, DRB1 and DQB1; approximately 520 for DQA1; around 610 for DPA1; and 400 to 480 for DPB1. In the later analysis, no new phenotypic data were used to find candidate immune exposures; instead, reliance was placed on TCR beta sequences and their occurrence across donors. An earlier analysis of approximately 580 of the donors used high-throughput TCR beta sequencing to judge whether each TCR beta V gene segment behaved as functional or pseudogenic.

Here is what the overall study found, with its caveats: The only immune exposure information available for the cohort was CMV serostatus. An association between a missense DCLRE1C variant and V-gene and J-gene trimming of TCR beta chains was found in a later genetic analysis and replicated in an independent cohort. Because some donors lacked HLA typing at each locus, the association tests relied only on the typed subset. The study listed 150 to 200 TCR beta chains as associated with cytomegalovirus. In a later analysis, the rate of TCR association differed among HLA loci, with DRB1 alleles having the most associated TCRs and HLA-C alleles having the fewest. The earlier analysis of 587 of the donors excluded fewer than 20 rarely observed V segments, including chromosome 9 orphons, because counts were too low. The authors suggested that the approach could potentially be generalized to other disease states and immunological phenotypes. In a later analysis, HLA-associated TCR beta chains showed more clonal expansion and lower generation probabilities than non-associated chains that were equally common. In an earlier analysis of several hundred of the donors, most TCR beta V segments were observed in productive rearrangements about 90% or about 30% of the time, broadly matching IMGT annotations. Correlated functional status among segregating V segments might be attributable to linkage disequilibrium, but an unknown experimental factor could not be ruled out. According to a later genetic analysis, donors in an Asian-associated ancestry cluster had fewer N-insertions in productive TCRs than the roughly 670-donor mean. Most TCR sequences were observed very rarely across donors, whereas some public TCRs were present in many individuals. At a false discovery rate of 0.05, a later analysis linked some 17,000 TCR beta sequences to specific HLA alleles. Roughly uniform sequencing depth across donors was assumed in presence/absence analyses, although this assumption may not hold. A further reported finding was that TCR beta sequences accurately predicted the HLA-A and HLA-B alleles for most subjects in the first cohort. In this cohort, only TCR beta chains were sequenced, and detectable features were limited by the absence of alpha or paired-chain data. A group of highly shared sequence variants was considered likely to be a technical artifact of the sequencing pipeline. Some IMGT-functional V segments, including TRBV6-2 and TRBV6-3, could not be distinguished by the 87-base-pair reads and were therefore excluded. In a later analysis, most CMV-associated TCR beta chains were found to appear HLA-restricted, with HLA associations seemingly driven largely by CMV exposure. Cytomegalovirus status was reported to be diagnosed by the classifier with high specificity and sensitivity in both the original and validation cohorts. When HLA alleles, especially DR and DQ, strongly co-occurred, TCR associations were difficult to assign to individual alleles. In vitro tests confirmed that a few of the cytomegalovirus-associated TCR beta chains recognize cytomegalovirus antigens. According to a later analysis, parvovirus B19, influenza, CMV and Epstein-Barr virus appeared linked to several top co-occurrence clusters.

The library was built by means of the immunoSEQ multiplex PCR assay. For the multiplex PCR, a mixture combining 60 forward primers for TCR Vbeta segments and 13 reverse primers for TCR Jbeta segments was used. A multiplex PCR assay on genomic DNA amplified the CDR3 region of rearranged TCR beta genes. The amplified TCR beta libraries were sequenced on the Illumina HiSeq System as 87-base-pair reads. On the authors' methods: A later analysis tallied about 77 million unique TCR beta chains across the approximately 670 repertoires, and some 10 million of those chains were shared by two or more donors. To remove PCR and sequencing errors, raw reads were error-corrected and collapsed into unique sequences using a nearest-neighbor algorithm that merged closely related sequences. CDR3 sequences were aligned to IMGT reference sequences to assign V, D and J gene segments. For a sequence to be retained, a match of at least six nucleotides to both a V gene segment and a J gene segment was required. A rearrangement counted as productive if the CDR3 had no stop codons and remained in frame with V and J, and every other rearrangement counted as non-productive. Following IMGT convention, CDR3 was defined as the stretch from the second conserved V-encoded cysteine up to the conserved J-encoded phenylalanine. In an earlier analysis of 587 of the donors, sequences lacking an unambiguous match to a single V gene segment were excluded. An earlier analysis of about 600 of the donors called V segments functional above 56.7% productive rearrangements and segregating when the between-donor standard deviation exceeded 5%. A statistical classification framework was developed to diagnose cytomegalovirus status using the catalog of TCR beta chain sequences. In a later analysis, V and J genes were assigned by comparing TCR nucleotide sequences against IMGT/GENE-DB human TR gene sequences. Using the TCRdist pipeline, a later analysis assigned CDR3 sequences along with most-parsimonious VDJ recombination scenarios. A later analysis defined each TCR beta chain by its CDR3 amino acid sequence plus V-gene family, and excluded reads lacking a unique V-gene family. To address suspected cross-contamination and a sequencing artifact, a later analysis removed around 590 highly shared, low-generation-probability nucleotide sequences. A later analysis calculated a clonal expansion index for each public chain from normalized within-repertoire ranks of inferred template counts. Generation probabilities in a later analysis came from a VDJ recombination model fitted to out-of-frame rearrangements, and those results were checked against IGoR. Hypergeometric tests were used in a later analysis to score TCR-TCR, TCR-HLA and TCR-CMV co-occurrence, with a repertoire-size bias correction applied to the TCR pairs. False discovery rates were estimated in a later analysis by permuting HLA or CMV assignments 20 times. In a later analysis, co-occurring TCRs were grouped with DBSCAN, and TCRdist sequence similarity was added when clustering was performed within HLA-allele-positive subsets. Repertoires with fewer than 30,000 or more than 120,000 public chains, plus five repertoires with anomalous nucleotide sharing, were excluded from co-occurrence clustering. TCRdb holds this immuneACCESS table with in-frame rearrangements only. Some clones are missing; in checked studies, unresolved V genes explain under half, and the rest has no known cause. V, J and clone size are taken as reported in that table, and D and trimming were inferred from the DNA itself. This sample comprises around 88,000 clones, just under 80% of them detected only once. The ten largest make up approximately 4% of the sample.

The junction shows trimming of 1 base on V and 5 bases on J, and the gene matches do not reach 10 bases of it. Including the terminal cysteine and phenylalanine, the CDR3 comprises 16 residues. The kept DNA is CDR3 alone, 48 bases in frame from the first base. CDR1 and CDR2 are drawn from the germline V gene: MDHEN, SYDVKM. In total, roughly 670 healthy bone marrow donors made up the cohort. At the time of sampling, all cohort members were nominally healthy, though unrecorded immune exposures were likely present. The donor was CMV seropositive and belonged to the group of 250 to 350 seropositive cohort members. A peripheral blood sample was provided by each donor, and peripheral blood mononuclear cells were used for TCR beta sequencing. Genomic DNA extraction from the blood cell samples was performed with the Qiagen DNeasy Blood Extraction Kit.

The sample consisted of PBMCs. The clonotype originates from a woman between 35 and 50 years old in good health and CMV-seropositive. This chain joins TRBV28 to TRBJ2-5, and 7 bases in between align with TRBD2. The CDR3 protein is CASSLLAGEDYETQYF. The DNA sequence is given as TGTGCCAGCAGTTTATTGGCGGGAGAGGATTACGAGACCCAGTACTTC.